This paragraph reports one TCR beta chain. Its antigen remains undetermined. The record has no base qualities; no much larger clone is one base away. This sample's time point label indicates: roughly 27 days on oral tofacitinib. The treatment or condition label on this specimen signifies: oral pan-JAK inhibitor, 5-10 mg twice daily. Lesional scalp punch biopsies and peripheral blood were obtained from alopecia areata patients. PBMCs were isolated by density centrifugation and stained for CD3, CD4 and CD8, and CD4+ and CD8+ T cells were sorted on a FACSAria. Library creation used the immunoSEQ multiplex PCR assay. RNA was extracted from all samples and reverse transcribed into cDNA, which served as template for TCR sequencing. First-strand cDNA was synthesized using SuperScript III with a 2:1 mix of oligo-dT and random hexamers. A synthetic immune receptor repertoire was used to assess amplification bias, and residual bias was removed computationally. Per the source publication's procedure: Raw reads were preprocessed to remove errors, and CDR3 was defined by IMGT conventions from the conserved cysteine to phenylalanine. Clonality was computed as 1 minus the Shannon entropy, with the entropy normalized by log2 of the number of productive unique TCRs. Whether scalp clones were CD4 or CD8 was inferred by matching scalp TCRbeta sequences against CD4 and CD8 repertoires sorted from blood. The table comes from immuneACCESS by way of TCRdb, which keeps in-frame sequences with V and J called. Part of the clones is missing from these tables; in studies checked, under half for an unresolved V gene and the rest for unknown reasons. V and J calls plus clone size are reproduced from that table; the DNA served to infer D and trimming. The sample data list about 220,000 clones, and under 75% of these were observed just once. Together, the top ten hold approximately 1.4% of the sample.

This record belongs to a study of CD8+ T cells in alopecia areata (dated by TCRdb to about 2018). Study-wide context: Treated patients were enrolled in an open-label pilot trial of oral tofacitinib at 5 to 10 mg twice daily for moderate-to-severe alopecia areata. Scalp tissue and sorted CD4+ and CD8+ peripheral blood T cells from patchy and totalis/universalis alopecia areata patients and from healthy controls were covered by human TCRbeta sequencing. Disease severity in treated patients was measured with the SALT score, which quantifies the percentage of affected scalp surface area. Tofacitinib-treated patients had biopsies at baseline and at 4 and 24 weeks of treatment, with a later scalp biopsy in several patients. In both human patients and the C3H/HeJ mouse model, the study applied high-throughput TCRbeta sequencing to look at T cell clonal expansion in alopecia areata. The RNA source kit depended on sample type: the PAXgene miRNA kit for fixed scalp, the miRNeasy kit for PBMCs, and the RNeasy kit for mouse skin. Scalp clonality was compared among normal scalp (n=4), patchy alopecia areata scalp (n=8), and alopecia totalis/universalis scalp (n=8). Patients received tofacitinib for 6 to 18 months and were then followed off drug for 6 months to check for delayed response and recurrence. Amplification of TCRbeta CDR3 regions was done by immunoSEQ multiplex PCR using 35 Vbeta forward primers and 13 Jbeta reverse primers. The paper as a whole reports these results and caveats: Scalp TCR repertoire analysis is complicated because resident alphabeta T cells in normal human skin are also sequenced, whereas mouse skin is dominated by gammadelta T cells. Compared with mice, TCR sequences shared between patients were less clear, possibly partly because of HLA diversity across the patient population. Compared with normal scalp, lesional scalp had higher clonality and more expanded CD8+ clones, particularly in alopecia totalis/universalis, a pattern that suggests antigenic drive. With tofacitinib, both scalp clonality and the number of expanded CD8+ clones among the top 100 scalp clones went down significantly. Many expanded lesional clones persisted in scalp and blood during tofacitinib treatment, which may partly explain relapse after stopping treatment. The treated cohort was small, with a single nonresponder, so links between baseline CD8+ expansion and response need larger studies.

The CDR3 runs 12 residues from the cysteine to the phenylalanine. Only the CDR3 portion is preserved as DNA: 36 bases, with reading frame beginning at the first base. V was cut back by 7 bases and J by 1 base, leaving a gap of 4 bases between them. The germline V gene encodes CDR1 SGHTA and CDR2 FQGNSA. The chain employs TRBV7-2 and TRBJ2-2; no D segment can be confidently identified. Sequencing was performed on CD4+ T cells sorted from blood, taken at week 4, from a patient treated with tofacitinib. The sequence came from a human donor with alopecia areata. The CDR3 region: CASNKNTGELFF. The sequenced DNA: TGTGCCAGCAACAAGAACACCGGGGAGCTGTTTTTT.